This T cell receptor (beta chain) was profiled in a study of shared clonotypes between healthy human individuals (dated by TCRdb to the early 2020s). General notes on the study: A couple of women and three men aged 18 to 49 years were included in the cohort. For each donor, three plates each were used for CD4 naive and CD4 memory, two plates were used for CD8 naive, and one plate was used for CD8 memory. To estimate repertoire size and how much clonotypes are shared between individuals, the study performed deep sequencing of blood TCR repertoires from five healthy adults. Different laboratories and diverse techniques were used to prepare libraries and sequence TCR repertoires, to increase sequencing depth and limit assay-specific biases. Leukapheresis yielded between about 0.85 and 10 billion PBMCs per donor. Paper-wide results and their limitations: Compared with non-shared clonotypes, clonotypes shared by all four sorted-subset donors had higher generation probabilities. When a handful of donors were compared, the shared fraction of clonotypes was 5% to 6.5% for naive CD4, approximately 3.3% for naive CD8, about 2.5% for memory CD4, and 0.35% to 0.4% for memory CD8. Larger estimated clonotype richness was generally found for naive subsets than for memory subsets. The genetic and exposure-history diversity represented was limited by the small number of donors. Sampling was limited to blood, and TCR repertoires in tissue likely differ from TCR repertoires in blood. Pairwise subsampling led to the expectation that sequencing depth would affect the degree of clonotype sharing among donors. Incomplete sequencing was indicated by rarefaction of sorted-subset datasets, despite the large sequencing depth.

Based on the germline V gene (reference sequence), the CDR1 and CDR2 sequences are LNHDA and SQIVND. Unmatched junction bases come to 2, with V trimmed by 3 bases and J by 1 base. The CDR3 goes from the cysteine to the phenylalanine over 15 residues. Only CDR3 DNA is held: 45 bases, read in frame from base 1. The donors were healthy, HIV-negative adults who had no recently reported acute infections or vaccinations. Only Caucasian adults living in Nashville, Tennessee, USA were represented among the donors. CD4+ T cells were enriched by magnetic negative selection; naive cells were then positively selected on CD45RA, and the negative fraction formed the memory subset. Blood was collected by leukapheresis, and PBMCs were isolated by Ficoll-Histopaque density gradient centrifugation and then cryopreserved in liquid nitrogen vapor phase. Purity and quantity of every magnetically sorted T cell population were checked by analytical flow cytometry. Each sorted fraction had its genomic DNA isolated and then quantified by UV absorbance on a Nanodrop 2000c.

Concerning this clone: Its cognate antigen has yet to be identified. Base qualities are not recorded, but no much larger clone differs from it by a single base.

Using the deep immunoSEQ assay, multiplex PCR amplified TCR CDR3 regions from genomic DNA. Extracted genomic DNA from each cell subset was distributed evenly across all wells of several immunoSEQ 96-well plates, and each plate was treated as a replicate. For sorted subsets, around 200 ng genomic DNA, equal to 30,000 or so T cell genomes, was loaded into each replicate PCR. Purified libraries were measured with a Qubit 3.0 fluorometer, size-checked on a Bioanalyzer 2100, and measured again with the KAPA Library Quantification kit. Each immunoSEQ 96-well plate was sequenced on its own single-read 150-cycle Illumina NextSeq 550 flow cell. As for how the authors treated the data: Because the immunoSEQ output held only junctional sequences and lacked quality scores, the filtering could not match the filtering applied to full-length reads. Sequences were annotated with PyIR, a Python wrapper for IgBLAST v1.9, and V/J genes and CDR3 were assigned using IMGT germline references. Reads with weak V/J assignments (E-value above 1e-6), missing CDR3, stop codons, out-of-frame junctions, or ambiguous translated residues were removed. V3J clonotypes were defined by identical inferred V gene, J gene, and CDR3 amino acid sequence. Percentage overlap between repertoires was computed as shared unique clonotypes divided by the size of the smaller repertoire. Three approaches were used to assess repertoire richness: RTK rarefaction, the Chao1 estimator, and Recon v2.1 estimates of unobserved clonotypes. Generation probabilities were computed with OLGA for all TCRbeta clonotypes obtained by the gDNA method from a handful of donors. What TCRdb holds here is the immuneACCESS table cut down to in-frame rearrangements. Part of the clones is not present; checked against another copy, under half of the missing clones reflect an unresolved V gene, and the others are unexplained. That table furnishes V, J and clone size, whereas the DNA furnished D and trimming. The table for this sample lists around 2.3 million clones; more than 90% of them were counted only once. The ten largest clones capture roughly 0.13% of the sample.

The receptor was derived from a young man in good health. The material sequenced was naive CD4+ T cells sorted from blood. Explained via the paper, the cell subset or site label denotes: CD45RA+ positively selected. The rearrangement joined TRBV19 to TRBJ1-4, with 7 junctional bases fitting TRBD1. This receptor has the CDR3 CASSMTGITNEKLFF. In nucleotides, the sequence is TGTGCCAGTAGTATGACAGGGATAACTAATGAAAAACTGTTTTTT. Supplemented by the reference TRBV19 and TRBJ1-4 proteins around the CDR3, the complete variable domain is DGGITQSPKYLFRKEGQNVTLSCEQNLNHDAMYWYRQDPGQGLRLIYYSQIVNDFQKGDIAEGYSVSREKKESFPLTVTSAQKNPTAFYLCASSMTGITNEKLFFGSGTQLSVL.